The clone carrying this T cell receptor beta chain has just a few counts. From germline, CDR1 is SGHDT and CDR2 YYEEEE. J was trimmed by 6 bases and V by 5 bases; bases with no gene match: 15. This CDR3 comprises 16 residues. TCRdb reprocessed the RT-PCR reads via MiXCR and lists one record per CDR3 protein. The sample has about 680,000 distinct CDR3 sequences; approximately 14% are singletons. Sample: memory CD4+ T cells from blood. The chain employs TRBV5-6 and TRBJ2-7, with 9 bases fitting TRBD2. This clonotype was obtained from a female donor in good health, serving as a healthy control. The CDR3 DNA reads as TGTGCCAGCAGGCAGTTATCCGGGACTAGCAGACCCGAGCAGTACTTC. Translated, it gives CASRQLSGTSRPEQYF.